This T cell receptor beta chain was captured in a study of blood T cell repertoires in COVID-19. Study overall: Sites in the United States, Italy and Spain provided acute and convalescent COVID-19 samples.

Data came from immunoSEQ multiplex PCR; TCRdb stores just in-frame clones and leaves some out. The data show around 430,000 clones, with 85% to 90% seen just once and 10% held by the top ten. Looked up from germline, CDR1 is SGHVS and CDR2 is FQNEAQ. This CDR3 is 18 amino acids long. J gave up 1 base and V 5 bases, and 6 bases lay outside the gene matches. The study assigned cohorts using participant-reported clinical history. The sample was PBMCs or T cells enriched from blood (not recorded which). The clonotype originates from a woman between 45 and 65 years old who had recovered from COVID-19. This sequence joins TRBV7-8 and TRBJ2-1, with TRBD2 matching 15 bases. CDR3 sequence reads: CASSTGLAGGVSYNEQFF. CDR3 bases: TGTGCCAGCAGCACGGGACTAGCGGGGGGAGTGTCCTACAATGAGCAGTTCTTC.